These T cell receptor beta chains were read from a single sample in a study of blood T cell repertoires in COVID-19. The repertoire was sequenced with immunoSEQ multiplex PCR; TCRdb's copy has only in-frame clones and lacks some. The data show about 76,000 clones, 88% seen once. Sequenced material: peripheral blood. These receptors originate from a man aged 45 to 65 with active COVID-19. The CDR3 runs from the conserved cysteine through the conserved F or W. A D gene is named only where the DNA matches it firmly. Expanded clones get a size class; other rows say once, few or many, or leave the size out.

d_call: NA; v_call: TRBV28; clone_size: NA; cdr3_aa: CASSLAGALTEAFF
d_call: TRBD2; v_call: TRBV4-2; clone_size: few; cdr3_aa: CASSQRLAEETQYF
d_call: TRBD2; v_call: TRBV6-1; clone_size: NA; cdr3_aa: CASSEGLAGNNEQFF
d_call: NA; v_call: TRBV28; clone_size: NA; cdr3_aa: CASMGRGHPNYGYTF
d_call: NA; v_call: TRBV6-4; clone_size: NA; cdr3_aa: CASSEHRSAYNEQFF
d_call: TRBD1; v_call: TRBV28; clone_size: NA; cdr3_aa: CASSFPGQLAEQYF
d_call: NA; v_call: TRBV27; clone_size: NA; cdr3_aa: CASSFGSAATNEKLFF
d_call: NA; v_call: TRBV28; clone_size: NA; cdr3_aa: CASSLGLPRETQYF
d_call: TRBD1; v_call: TRBV5-1; clone_size: NA; cdr3_aa: CASSFGQGVNTEAFF
d_call: NA; v_call: TRBV6-6; clone_size: NA; cdr3_aa: CASSYGGDEKLFF
d_call: TRBD2; v_call: TRBV6-5; clone_size: NA; cdr3_aa: CASKEGGGVYEQYF
d_call: NA; v_call: TRBV30; clone_size: NA; cdr3_aa: CAWSVTGETQYF
d_call: TRBD2; v_call: TRBV5-8; clone_size: NA; cdr3_aa: CASSLGGLAGTWGRETQYF
d_call: NA; v_call: TRBV12-3/TRBV12-4; clone_size: NA; cdr3_aa: CASSQARTGELFF
d_call: NA; v_call: TRBV11-1; clone_size: NA; cdr3_aa: CASSFSGRDTEAFF
d_call: TRBD1; v_call: TRBV6-2/TRBV6-3; clone_size: NA; cdr3_aa: CASSGGDRGAKNIQYF
d_call: NA; v_call: TRBV6-6; clone_size: NA; cdr3_aa: CASNLQGANYGYTF
d_call: TRBD2; v_call: TRBV19; clone_size: NA; cdr3_aa: CASSETSALGETQYF
d_call: NA; v_call: TRBV5-1; clone_size: NA; cdr3_aa: CASSLGGQNTEAFF
d_call: NA; v_call: TRBV5-1; clone_size: NA; cdr3_aa: CASSLVGDYNTDTQYF
d_call: TRBD1; v_call: TRBV19; clone_size: NA; cdr3_aa: CASSIRDRGTDTQYF
d_call: TRBD1; v_call: TRBV7-9; clone_size: once; cdr3_aa: CASSAGTGETYGYTF
d_call: TRBD1; v_call: TRBV4-3; clone_size: NA; cdr3_aa: CASSQDVAGGEDYGYTF
d_call: TRBD2; v_call: TRBV7-2; clone_size: NA; cdr3_aa: CASRELAVSYEQYF
d_call: NA; v_call: TRBV3-1/TRBV3-2; clone_size: NA; cdr3_aa: CASSQDAGLRADTQYF
d_call: NA; v_call: TRBV5-6; clone_size: NA; cdr3_aa: CASSLSRYPNTGELFF
d_call: NA; v_call: TRBV7-2; clone_size: NA; cdr3_aa: CASTGLQGTGELFF
d_call: NA; v_call: TRBV5-6; clone_size: NA; cdr3_aa: CASSLIGDSGNTIYF
d_call: NA; v_call: TRBV4-3; clone_size: NA; cdr3_aa: CASSLSQVPGYGYTF
d_call: TRBD1; v_call: TRBV28; clone_size: NA; cdr3_aa: CASSLMTGNSGNTIYF
d_call: TRBD1; v_call: TRBV5-4; clone_size: NA; cdr3_aa: CASSLGPGQGFNQPQHF
d_call: TRBD2; v_call: TRBV7-2; clone_size: NA; cdr3_aa: CASSPWVTSGGSYNEQFF
d_call: NA; v_call: TRBV5-1; clone_size: NA; cdr3_aa: CASSYGQSNYGYTF
d_call: TRBD1; v_call: TRBV18; clone_size: NA; cdr3_aa: CASSPGQGRTGELFF
d_call: NA; v_call: TRBV19; clone_size: NA; cdr3_aa: CASSIAGGGYTF
d_call: NA; v_call: TRBV5-1; clone_size: NA; cdr3_aa: CASSTISGAGDTDTQYF
d_call: TRBD1; v_call: TRBV28; clone_size: NA; cdr3_aa: CASSLGQGAQGNQPQHF
d_call: NA; v_call: TRBV7-9; clone_size: NA; cdr3_aa: CASSPLSVRGEKLFF
d_call: NA; v_call: TRBV6-5; clone_size: NA; cdr3_aa: CASSYTRSYGYTF
d_call: TRBD2; v_call: TRBV5-1; clone_size: NA; cdr3_aa: CASSLKGGRGETQYF
d_call: TRBD1; v_call: TRBV29-1; clone_size: few; cdr3_aa: CSVGTGARYEQYF
d_call: TRBD1; v_call: TRBV3-1/TRBV3-2; clone_size: NA; cdr3_aa: CASSQGDRGSNGYTF
d_call: TRBD1; v_call: TRBV19; clone_size: NA; cdr3_aa: CASSINHGTANTGELFF
d_call: NA; v_call: TRBV28; clone_size: NA; cdr3_aa: CASRGAWGRTVAEAFF